The 15 T cell receptor beta chains presented below share a single source sample, sequenced in a study of T cell repertoires in cytomegalovirus infection. TCRdb reanalysed the reads using MiXCR and keeps one entry per CDR3 protein. The sample holds hundreds of thousands of distinct CDR3 sequences; around 24% are singletons and the top ten take less than 10%. Sequenced input: CD8+ T cells from PBMCs. The origin of the receptors is a human donor in good health (CMV status not recorded). Some clones in this sample may be carry-over from other donors' samples.

This clonotype was observed a handful of times. This rearrangement joins TRBV2 to TRBJ2-7, with 7 bases fitting TRBD1. The length of the CDR3 is 14 residues. J gave up 2 bases and V 6 bases, and 7 bases lay outside the gene matches. Germline loops: CDR1 SNHLY, CDR2 FYNNEI. The CDR3 sequence is CASRADRAPYEQYF. CDR3 nucleotides: TGTGCCAGCAGAGCAGACAGGGCCCCCTACGAGCAGTACTTC.

V gene TRBV5-5 combines with J gene TRBJ2-1, with 7 positions matching TRBD1. J gave up 3 bases and V 4 bases, and 7 bases lay outside the gene matches. The length of the CDR3 is 15 residues. CDR1 and CDR2 from the germline V gene are SGHKS and YYEKEE (reference sequence). CDR3 bases: TGTGCCAGCAGCCTTCCCGGGACAGACTACAATGAGCAGTTCTTC. This gives the protein CASSLPGTDYNEQFF.

This clonotype was counted only a few times. The chain recombines TRBV20-1 with TRBJ2-7, with TRBD1 identical over 7 bases. J was trimmed by 3 bases and V by 6 bases; bases with no gene match: 17. CDR1 is DFQATT, CDR2 SNEGSKA, per germline (reference sequence). The CDR3 consists of 16 residues. This chain's CDR3 is CSASRGETGNIYEQYF. As DNA, the CDR3 is TGCAGTGCAAGCCGTGGAGAGACAGGGAATATCTACGAGCAGTACTTC.

J is TRBJ2-2 and V is TRBV4-1; D is undetermined. V lost 4 bases and J 6 bases, leaving 9 bases between the germline ends. The CDR3 has 13 amino acids. Germline CDR1 and CDR2: MGHRA and YSYEKL. CDR3 in amino acids: CASSPRSSGELFF. CDR3 DNA sequence: TGCGCCAGCAGCCCTCGGTCGTCCGGGGAGCTGTTTTTT.

The rearrangement uses TRBV14 and TRBJ2-5, with a tentative D call TRBD2 (5 bases). Trimming left V 5 bases short and J 4 bases short, with 17 bases between. Germline lookup yields CDR1 SGHDN and CDR2 FVKESK. The CDR3 sequence is 15 residues long. DNA for the CDR3: TGTGCCAGCAGCTCTCGACGGACTGTTATAGAGACCCAGTACTTC. Translation gives CASSSRRTVIETQYF.

This clonotype has ten or more counts. V is TRBV12-3 or TRBV12-4 and J is TRBJ1-2; 9 nucleotides agree with TRBD1. V was pared by 6 bases and J by 6 bases, with 8 bases of the junction left unmatched. CDR3 size: 14 residues. The CDR3 here is CASSSVQGADGYTF. Written as DNA, the CDR3 is TGTGCCAGCAGCTCGGTACAGGGGGCTGATGGCTACACCTTC.

In its sample, this clonotype was seen many times. This chain joins TRBV7-6 and TRBJ2-3, with TRBD2 matching 8 bases. The CDR3 is made up of 15 amino acids. Germline V gene sequence: CDR1 SGHVS, CDR2 FNYEAQ. J was trimmed by 4 bases and V by 3 bases; bases with no gene match: 6. The CDR3 DNA is TGTGCCAGCAGCTTCTCGGGGGGGCTTGCAGATACGCAGTATTTT. It specifies CASSFSGGLADTQYF.

This clonotype was observed a few times. V usage is TRBV6-2 or TRBV6-3 and J usage is TRBJ1-1; D gene unclear. This CDR3 comprises 11 residues. Germline V gene data show CDR1 as MNHEY and CDR2 as SVGEGT. V lost 5 bases, J lost 9 bases, and 10 bases lay in between. CDR3 loop: CASSHGIQAFF. The CDR3 DNA reads as TGTGCCAGCAGTCACGGAATCCAAGCTTTCTTT.

Note on this clonotype: A read error may be the cause here, since a much bigger clone is one base away. This sequence joins TRBV12-3 or TRBV12-4 and TRBJ1-2; no clear D. CDR3 size: 16 residues. CDR3 amino acids: CTSSLNPLGRRYGYTF. The CDR3 DNA is TGTACCAGCAGTTTAAATCCTTTAGGGAGGCGTTATGGCTACACCTTC.

The V and J genes are TRBV6-8 and TRBJ2-3, with D perhaps matching TRBD2 (6 bases). The CDR3 sequence is 15 residues long. Looked up from germline, CDR1 is MNHGY and CDR2 is SAAAGT. Trimming stripped 1 base from V and 2 bases from J, with 10 bases between. The CDR3, as DNA: TGTGCCAGCAGTTACTGGGGCGGGGTCACAGATACGCAGTATTTT. Amino acid sequence: CASSYWGGVTDTQYF.

The J gene is TRBJ1-1, the V gene TRBV20-1; 11 bases match TRBD1. Germline V CDR1 and CDR2: DFQATT, SNEGSKA (reference sequence). The CDR3 sequence is 14 residues long. The ends lost 3 bases at V and 5 bases at J; junction bases unmatched: 5. CDR3 in amino acids: CSARDRGPGTEAFF. The CDR3 region has the DNA TGCAGTGCTAGGGACAGGGGGCCCGGGACTGAAGCTTTCTTT.

The rearrangement uses TRBV7-9 and TRBJ2-3; D not resolved. The germline V gene encodes CDR1 SEHNR and CDR2 FQNEAQ (reference sequence). The CDR3 has 13 residues. The V and J ends lost 4 bases and 5 bases respectively, with 10 bases between them. The chain's CDR3 is CASSSTQRDTQYF. The CDR3 region has the DNA TGTGCCAGCAGCTCGACCCAGAGAGATACGCAGTATTTT.

The V gene is TRBV28, the J gene TRBJ1-6; 11 positions match TRBD1. CDR1 and CDR2 from the germline V gene are MDHEN and SYDVKM. The trim removed 6 bases at V and 14 bases at J, leaving 9 bases unmatched. The CDR3 sequence is 14 residues long. The CDR3 DNA sequence: TGTGCCAGCAGGAAGCCGGGACAGGGGGAAACCCTCCACTTT. Protein sequence: CASRKPGQGETLHF.

This clonotype occurred once. This sequence joins TRBV29-1 and TRBJ1-3; D remains unclear. CDR1 is SQVTM, CDR2 ANQGSEA, per germline. V lost 1 base to trimming and J lost 0 bases, with 10 bases between them. The CDR3 sequence is 15 residues long. The CDR3 reads CSVEVGLYSGNTIYF. The CDR3 DNA reads as TGCAGCGTTGAAGTCGGGCTGTACTCTGGAAACACCATATATTTT.

This clonotype was seen ten or more times. CDR3 DNA sequence: TGTGCCAGCAGCTCCGGACAGGGAGTTGAAGCTTTCTTT. Translated: CASSSGQGVEAFF. The chain links TRBV7-6 to TRBJ1-1, with TRBD1 matching over 8 bases. The CDR3 covers 13 residues. The germline CDR1 and CDR2 sequences are SGHVS and FNYEAQ. The V segment lost 4 bases and the J segment 7 bases; nucleotides outside the gene matches: 5.